A selection of T cell receptor beta chains follows, all from one sample in a study of blood T cell repertoires in COVID-19. Data came from immunoSEQ multiplex PCR; TCRdb stores just in-frame clones and leaves some out. The table has hundreds of thousands of clones, about 80% seen once. Source material: peripheral blood. Receptor source: a woman of 80 years or more with acute or convalescent COVID-19. Both conserved end residues are part of each CDR3. The order of the fields is J gene, V gene, D gene, clone size, CDR3 DNA, CDR3 protein. A D gene is named only where the DNA matches it firmly. The size field is filled for only some rows; it gives once, few, many or a size class.

J gene: TRBJ2-2
V gene: TRBV3-1/TRBV3-2
D gene: -
clone size: -
CDR3 DNA: TGTGCCAGCAGCCAGCGGATAAACACCGGGGAGCTGTTTTTT
CDR3 protein: CASSQRINTGELFF

J gene: TRBJ1-2
V gene: TRBV19
D gene: TRBD1
clone size: -
CDR3 DNA: TGTGCCAGTAGCCCTACCGGGACAGGGGGCAGATATGGCTACACCTTC
CDR3 protein: CASSPTGTGGRYGYTF

J gene: TRBJ2-5
V gene: TRBV2
D gene: TRBD1
clone size: -
CDR3 DNA: TGTGCCAGCAAGGGGTCAGGGGGTTACGGGACCCAGTACTTC
CDR3 protein: CASKGSGGYGTQYF

J gene: TRBJ1-1
V gene: TRBV7-8
D gene: -
clone size: -
CDR3 DNA: TGTGCCAGCAGCTTCCAGGGTATGAACACTGAAGCTTTCTTT
CDR3 protein: CASSFQGMNTEAFF

J gene: TRBJ2-7
V gene: TRBV14
D gene: TRBD1
clone size: -
CDR3 DNA: TGTGCCAGCAGCCAAGGGGTTGTAGGCGACAGGGGGCGGTTCGAGCAGTACTTC
CDR3 protein: CASSQGVVGDRGRFEQYF

J gene: TRBJ2-1
V gene: TRBV11-1
D gene: TRBD2
clone size: -
CDR3 DNA: TGTGCCAGCAGCTTAGAAGGCGGGGGGGCGTTTGAGCAGTTCTTC
CDR3 protein: CASSLEGGGAFEQFF

J gene: TRBJ1-1
V gene: TRBV10-3
D gene: TRBD1
clone size: -
CDR3 DNA: TGTGCCATCAGTGAGGGACAGGGGAGGGGAGCTTTCTTT
CDR3 protein: CAISEGQGRGAFF

J gene: TRBJ2-5
V gene: TRBV6-5
D gene: TRBD1
clone size: -
CDR3 DNA: TGTGCCAGCAGTAAGCCAGGGGGCGGGACCCAGTACTTC
CDR3 protein: CASSKPGGGTQYF

J gene: TRBJ2-5
V gene: TRBV18
D gene: -
clone size: -
CDR3 DNA: TGTGCCAGCTCTAGACAACAGGGTTTCCAAGAGACCCAGTACTTC
CDR3 protein: CASSRQQGFQETQYF

J gene: TRBJ2-5
V gene: TRBV3-1/TRBV3-2
D gene: TRBD2
clone size: -
CDR3 DNA: TGTGCCAGCAGCCAAGTCGCTAGCGGGGAGACCCAGTACTTC
CDR3 protein: CASSQVASGETQYF

J gene: TRBJ1-6
V gene: TRBV27
D gene: TRBD1
clone size: -
CDR3 DNA: TGTGCCAGCAGTTCCCCGACAGGGAGGTCACCCCTCCACTTT
CDR3 protein: CASSSPTGRSPLHF

J gene: TRBJ1-6
V gene: TRBV18
D gene: -
clone size: few
CDR3 DNA: TGTGCCAGCTCCCAAGGAGTCGAGTCACCCCTCCACTTT
CDR3 protein: CASSQGVESPLHF

J gene: TRBJ1-1
V gene: TRBV5-1
D gene: -
clone size: few
CDR3 DNA: TGCGCCAGGGTAAAAGGGGGAACTGAAGCTTTCTTT
CDR3 protein: CARVKGGTEAFF

J gene: TRBJ2-7
V gene: TRBV5-1
D gene: -
clone size: once
CDR3 DNA: TGCGCCAGCAGCTTAGGGGTAGGGAACGAGCAGTACTTC
CDR3 protein: CASSLGVGNEQYF

J gene: TRBJ1-1
V gene: TRBV6-5
D gene: -
clone size: -
CDR3 DNA: TGTGCCGGGAGCTCGTCCTCTGAAGCTTTCTTT
CDR3 protein: CAGSSSSEAFF

J gene: TRBJ1-2
V gene: TRBV5-1
D gene: TRBD1
clone size: -
CDR3 DNA: TGCGCCAGCAGCTTGGCCGGGACAGGGGATGGCTACACCTTC
CDR3 protein: CASSLAGTGDGYTF

J gene: TRBJ2-1
V gene: TRBV27
D gene: -
clone size: few
CDR3 DNA: TGTGCCAGCAGATGGGGCCAAAACAATGAGCAGTTCTTC
CDR3 protein: CASRWGQNNEQFF